This TCR beta chain was obtained from a study of blood T cells in healthy people across ages. Study at large: Capturing about one barcoded beta molecule per two T cells was achieved by template switching. Findings of the study overall: Both naive CD4+ cell counts and diversity were greater in long-lived donors than in aged donors.

A second roughly 6 to 11 cycle PCR used barcoded and J-beta primers. TCRdb redid the calling of the 5' RACE reads with MiXCR, one entry per CDR3 protein. In the table there are roughly 800,000 distinct CDR3 sequences, more than 45% of which are singletons. Comment on this clonotype: The antigen is not known.

Trimming took off 3 bases at V and 6 bases at J, with 13 bases between the two ends. The CDR3 extends over 15 amino acids. The germline CDR1 and CDR2 sequences are SGDLS and YYNGEE. Isolating PBMCs gave at least 6 million of these cells per sample. V usage is TRBV9 and J usage is TRBJ1-6; D is unresolved. This receptor was identified in a man between 25 and 39 years old in good health. Material: blood. CDR3 sequence (DNA): TGTGCCAGCAGCGGCAACAGAGATCCTAATTCACCCCTCCACTTT. It translates to CASSGNRDPNSPLHF.